Listed below are T cell receptor beta chains from one sample, sequenced in a study of T cell clones after liver transplantation. Method: immunoSEQ multiplex PCR; TCRdb's copy keeps in-frame clones and lacks some. This table holds tens of thousands of clones, about 80% found once. The sample here was CD4+ T cells from blood, taken 12 months after liver transplant. The receptor set was obtained from a human patient who received a liver transplant. Some of the T cells might come from the graft donor. Both conserved end residues are part of each CDR3. The D gene is left open where the match is weak. The size of a clone is reported for some rows only, either as once, few or many, or as a class for expanded clones.

v_call,clone_size,d_call,j_call,cdr3_nt,cdr3_aa
TRBV4-1,once,NA,TRBJ2-7,TGCGCCAGCAGCCAAGATACGCAGCCTATCTACGAGCAGTACTTC,CASSQDTQPIYEQYF
TRBV7-9,NA,TRBD2,TRBJ2-1,TGTGCCAGCAGCCTCCTATTAGCGGGAGGGCCGGGTGAGCAGTTCTTC,CASSLLLAGGPGEQFF
TRBV5-4,NA,TRBD1,TRBJ1-2,TGTGCCAGCAGCTCGGACCAGGGGGAATATGGCTACACCTTC,CASSSDQGEYGYTF
TRBV10-3,NA,NA,TRBJ2-7,TGTGCCATCAGTGAGTCGATGGCAGGGAGCTCCTACGAGCAGTACTTC,CAISESMAGSSYEQYF
TRBV29-1,NA,NA,TRBJ2-1,TGCAGCGTTGACTCTCGGGGGTTGGGGAATGAGCAGTTCTTC,CSVDSRGLGNEQFF
TRBV6-6,NA,TRBD2,TRBJ2-7,TGTGCCAGCAACCCACTAGCGGGAGTATCCTACGAGCAGTACTTC,CASNPLAGVSYEQYF
TRBV5-1,once,TRBD1,TRBJ2-7,TGCGCCAGCAGCCGGACGACAGGGGGCTACGAGCAGTACTTC,CASSRTTGGYEQYF
TRBV2,once,TRBD2,TRBJ2-1,TGTGCCAGCGGGGGACTAGGGTCCTACAATGAGCAGTTCTTC,CASGGLGSYNEQFF
TRBV9,NA,NA,TRBJ2-2,TGTGCCAGCAACCAAGGGTTAGACACCGGGGAGCTGTTTTTT,CASNQGLDTGELFF
TRBV29-1,NA,TRBD1,TRBJ2-3,TGCAGCGTGGGACAGGGTCAAGGTACGCAGTATTTT,CSVGQGQGTQYF
TRBV6-1,NA,NA,TRBJ1-1,TGTGCCAGCAGTGAAATAGGTAGTGGGGAGGCTTTCTTT,CASSEIGSGEAFF
TRBV10-3,NA,NA,TRBJ2-7,TGTGCCATCAGTGAGGAGGTTAGCGGCCCCTACGAGCAGTACTTC,CAISEEVSGPYEQYF
TRBV6-1,NA,NA,TRBJ2-1,TGTGCCAGTTCAATTCTGGGACTCCCCTGGAATGAGCAGTTCTTC,CASSILGLPWNEQFF
TRBV11-2,NA,NA,TRBJ2-5,TGTGCCAGCAGCCGAGACAGGCAAGAGACCCAGTACTTC,CASSRDRQETQYF
TRBV14,NA,NA,TRBJ2-1,TGTGCCAGCAGCCGGGGCCTCTCTGAGCAGTTCTTC,CASSRGLSEQFF
TRBV6-6,NA,NA,TRBJ1-1,TGTGCCAGCGAGGTACAAAGACAGACAGAAGCTTTCTTT,CASEVQRQTEAFF
TRBV7-8,NA,NA,TRBJ2-7,TGTGCCAGCAGCCATCGAACGGAGGACGGCTACGAGCAGTACTTC,CASSHRTEDGYEQYF
TRBV7-9,NA,TRBD2,TRBJ2-1,TGTGCCAGCAGGGGGACTAGCGGAGCCTACAATGAGCAGTTCTTC,CASRGTSGAYNEQFF
TRBV18,NA,NA,TRBJ2-7,TGTGCCAGCTCACGCGATGGGCGGGGCCCGAACGAATACGAGCAGTACTTC,CASSRDGRGPNEYEQYF
TRBV5-4,NA,NA,TRBJ1-2,TGTGCCAGCAGCATTATAGGGGGACCAGACTACCTTTTTGGCTACACCTTC,CASSIIGGPDYLFGYTF
TRBV5-6,NA,TRBD2,TRBJ2-3,TGTGCCAGCAGCTCCTTAGCGGGAGTTTTTGATACGCAGTATTTT,CASSSLAGVFDTQYF
TRBV28,NA,TRBD1,TRBJ1-2,TGTGCCAGCAGTCGCTTATTGGGGGCGGGACAGGGAAACTATGGCTACACCTTC,CASSRLLGAGQGNYGYTF
TRBV27,few,NA,TRBJ2-7,TGTGCCAGCAGGGAGGACGGCTCACGCTCCTACGAGCAGTACTTC,CASREDGSRSYEQYF
TRBV5-8,NA,NA,TRBJ2-5,TGTGCCAGCAGCTGGGGGGACAGAGCCCAAGAGACCCAGTACTTC,CASSWGDRAQETQYF
TRBV30,NA,NA,TRBJ1-3,TGTGCCTGGGGGGTTTCCTCTGGAAACACCATATATTTT,CAWGVSSGNTIYF
TRBV5-1,NA,NA,TRBJ1-4,TGCGCCAGCAGCACGGCCTTCACAAGGAGTAGTGAAAAACTGTTTTTT,CASSTAFTRSSEKLFF
TRBV2,medium-sized,TRBD1,TRBJ2-2,TGTGCCAGCAAAGCACAGGGGCCCACCGGGGAGCTGTTTTTT,CASKAQGPTGELFF
TRBV6-5,NA,NA,TRBJ1-1,TGTGCCAGCATCCTATCCCGGGTGATGAACACTGAAGCTTTCTTT,CASILSRVMNTEAFF
TRBV18,NA,TRBD1,TRBJ1-3,TGTGCCAGCTCACCCCTGGGACAGGGCCAAATCACCTCTGGAAACACCATATATTTT,CASSPLGQGQITSGNTIYF
TRBV7-7,NA,TRBD1,TRBJ1-4,TGTGCTAGCAGCGTCGACAGGGGGCCGAATGAAAAACTGTTTTTT,CASSVDRGPNEKLFF
TRBV5-1,NA,NA,TRBJ2-1,TGCGCCAGCAGCGAGATACAATCCTCCTACAATGAGCAGTTCTTC,CASSEIQSSYNEQFF
TRBV20-1,few,NA,TRBJ2-1,TGCAGTGTTCACCCATACAATGAGCAGTTCTTC,CSVHPYNEQFF
TRBV19,NA,TRBD2,TRBJ2-3,TGTGCCAGTAGAGGACTAGCGGGATACACAGATACGCAGTATTTT,CASRGLAGYTDTQYF
TRBV6-6,NA,NA,TRBJ2-2,TGTGCCACCCTTGACTCGGTCCGGGCCACCGGGGAGCTGTTTTTT,CATLDSVRATGELFF
TRBV6-5,NA,NA,TRBJ1-5,TGTGCCAGCAGCCCCAGGCAGGGGAGCAATCAGCCCCAGCATTTT,CASSPRQGSNQPQHF
TRBV5-1,NA,TRBD2,TRBJ2-1,TGCGCCAGCAGCCCCGGACTAGCGGGGCACAATGAGCAGTTCTTC,CASSPGLAGHNEQFF
TRBV28,NA,NA,TRBJ1-5,TGTGCCAGCCAAGACAGCAATCAGCCCCAGCATTTT,CASQDSNQPQHF
TRBV19,NA,NA,TRBJ2-7,TGTGCCAGTAGTATAGTGACCGGAGCCTACGAGCAGTACTTC,CASSIVTGAYEQYF
TRBV28,NA,NA,TRBJ2-2,TGTGCCAGCAGTTTAAACACCGGGGAGCTGTTTTTT,CASSLNTGELFF
TRBV27,NA,NA,TRBJ2-2,TGTGCCAGCAGTTTATACCCCGGGGAGCTGTTTTTT,CASSLYPGELFF
TRBV6-5,NA,NA,TRBJ2-7,TGTGCCAGCCGACGACCCCGGGACACACCCTACGAGCAGTACTTC,CASRRPRDTPYEQYF
TRBV7-9,NA,TRBD1,TRBJ2-3,TGTGCCAGCAGCTTAGGGGACAGGGGGCCAAGAAATACGCAGTATTTT,CASSLGDRGPRNTQYF
TRBV27,NA,NA,TRBJ2-1,TGTGCCAGCAGTCCCCGGGGCCCAGAGATCAATGAGCAGTTCTTC,CASSPRGPEINEQFF
TRBV18,NA,NA,TRBJ1-5,TGTGCCAGCTCACCAGACCAGAATAGCAATCAGCCCCAGCATTTT,CASSPDQNSNQPQHF
TRBV11-2,NA,TRBD1,TRBJ1-5,TGTGCCAGCAGCTTAGGGACGACAGGGGACGCCTATCAGCCCCAGCATTTT,CASSLGTTGDAYQPQHF